Sequencing of this T cell receptor beta chain was carried out in a study of cytomegalovirus exposure and HLA in healthy donors (dated by TCRdb to 2015 to 2018). Regarding the research as a whole: In an earlier analysis of roughly 500 of the donors, roughly 300 Gb of sequence data and some 100 million unique TCR beta sequences from roughly 180 million T cells were reported. An early release that covered approximately 600 HLA-typed donors contained around 330 gigabases of sequencing data and tens of millions of unique TCR sequences. Of the 300 to 450 genotyped donors, roughly 85% fell in the genetic ancestry cluster associated with self-reported Caucasian donors. The study aimed to test whether cataloging public T cell receptors could reveal signatures of past pathogen exposure. The study profiled the T cell repertoires of 500 to 800 subjects by immunosequencing and related them to cytomegalovirus serostatus. Along with the 666-subject first cohort, a separate validation cohort of 120 different subjects was used. High-throughput TCR immunosequencing, statistical association of individual TCRs with disease status, and machine learning were combined to predict cytomegalovirus infection status. A later analysis re-analyzed previously published TCR beta repertoires from hundreds of donors and added high-resolution HLA genotyping to study TCR occurrence patterns. Rather than drawing on any new phenotypic data, the later analysis identified candidate immune exposures from TCR beta sequences and the way those sequences occurred across donors. In an earlier analysis of 500 to 650 of the donors, high-throughput TCR beta sequencing was used to judge whether each TCR beta V gene segment behaved as functional or pseudogenic. Alongside the repertoire data, information on donor age, sex, ethnicity and CMV serostatus was compiled. In a later genetic analysis, genome-wide SNP genotypes for about 55% of the 666 donors were used, and that subset was treated as a discovery cohort. All discovery cohort repertoires had been generated on a single sequencing platform. Class I and class II HLA loci were covered by the typing at four-digit resolution. The number of typed donors differed by locus: about 620-630 for A, B, C, DRB1 and DQB1; some 500 for DQA1; some 610 for DPA1; and around 490 for DPB1. Four to six DR-DQ haplotypes were handled as single units for association and clustering, since linkage in the cohort was strong. Among almost 400 genotyped donors of the cohort, an average of about 240,000 unique TCR beta nucleotide sequences were sequenced per donor, around 20% of them non-productive. Results the study describes overall, beyond this receptor: The study gave a list of about 160 TCR beta chains associated with cytomegalovirus. Because counts were too low, roughly 16 rarely observed V segments, including chromosome 9 orphons, were excluded from the earlier analysis of 500 to 700 of the donors. In an earlier analysis of about 540 of the donors, most TCR beta V segments were observed in productive rearrangements about 87% or about 30% of the time, broadly matching IMGT annotations. The presence/absence analyses assumed that sequencing depth was roughly uniform across donors, and that assumption may not be true. Some IMGT-functional V segments, including TRBV6-2 and TRBV6-3, could not be told apart with the 87-base-pair reads, so those segments were excluded. Because some donors lacked HLA typing at each locus, the association tests relied only on the typed subset. Only TCR beta chains were sequenced in this cohort, and the absence of alpha or paired-chain data limited detectable features. When HLA alleles, especially DR and DQ, strongly co-occurred, TCR associations were difficult to assign to individual alleles. Most CMV-associated TCR beta chains appeared to be HLA-restricted in a later analysis, and the HLA associations seemed to be driven largely by CMV exposure. In vitro tests confirmed that a few of the cytomegalovirus-associated TCR beta chains recognize cytomegalovirus antigens. A later genetic analysis reported fewer N-insertions in productive TCRs among donors in an Asian-associated ancestry cluster than the roughly 620-donor mean. A later analysis found that HLA-associated TCR beta chains were more clonally expanded and had lower generation probabilities than equally common non-associated chains. A further reported finding was that TCR beta sequences accurately predicted the HLA-A and HLA-B alleles for most subjects in the first cohort. A cluster of highly shared sequence variants was judged likely to be a technical artifact of the sequencing pipeline. It was suggested by the authors that the approach could potentially be generalized to other disease states and immunological phenotypes. CMV serostatus was the only immune exposure information available for the cohort. According to a later analysis, TCR association rates differed among HLA loci, with DRB1 alleles showing the most associated TCRs and HLA-C alleles showing the fewest. Most TCR sequences were observed very rarely across donors, whereas some public TCRs were present in many individuals. A later analysis associated about 17,000 TCR beta sequences with specific HLA alleles at a false discovery rate of 0.05. A later analysis reported that several top co-occurrence clusters appeared linked to parvovirus B19, influenza, CMV and Epstein-Barr virus. In a later genetic analysis, a missense DCLRE1C variant was associated with V-gene and J-gene trimming of TCR beta chains, and the association was replicated in an independent cohort. The classifier was reported to diagnose cytomegalovirus status with high specificity and sensitivity in both the original and validation cohorts. Linkage disequilibrium might explain the correlated functional status among segregating V segments, but an unknown experimental factor could not be excluded.

Receptor amplification or capture employed the immunoSEQ multiplex PCR assay. For the multiplex PCR, a mixture combining 60 forward primers for TCR Vbeta segments and 13 reverse primers for TCR Jbeta segments was used. The CDR3 region of rearranged TCR beta genes was amplified from genomic DNA by a multiplex PCR assay. The Illumina HiSeq System was used to sequence the amplified TCR beta libraries as 87-base-pair reads. From the authors' description of their analysis: A later analysis tallied 75 million to 95 million unique TCR beta chains across the 640 or so repertoires, and around 10 million of those chains were shared by two or more donors. To remove PCR and sequencing errors, raw reads were error-corrected and collapsed into unique sequences using a nearest-neighbor algorithm that merged closely related sequences. Alignment of CDR3 sequences to IMGT reference sequences was used to assign V, D and J gene segments. For a sequence to be retained, at least a six-nucleotide match to both a V gene segment and a J gene segment was required. Rearrangements were classified as productive when the CDR3 lacked stop codons and remained in frame with V and J, and all other rearrangements were classified as non-productive. Following IMGT convention, CDR3 was defined as the stretch from the second conserved V-encoded cysteine to the conserved J-encoded phenylalanine. The earlier analysis of more than 450 of the donors excluded sequences that lacked an unambiguous match to a single V gene segment. In an earlier analysis of a few hundred of the donors, V segments were called functional above 56.7% productive rearrangements and were called segregating when the between-donor standard deviation exceeded 5%. A statistical classification framework was developed to diagnose cytomegalovirus status using the catalog of TCR beta chain sequences. In a later analysis, V and J genes were assigned by comparing TCR nucleotide sequences against IMGT/GENE-DB human TR gene sequences. Using the TCRdist pipeline, a later analysis assigned CDR3 sequences along with most-parsimonious VDJ recombination scenarios. In a later analysis, each TCR beta chain was defined by its CDR3 amino acid sequence together with its V-gene family, and reads lacking a unique V-gene family were excluded. In a later analysis, approximately 590 highly shared, low-generation-probability nucleotide sequences were removed to address suspected cross-contamination and a sequencing artifact. In a later analysis, a clonal expansion index for each public chain was calculated from normalized within-repertoire ranks of inferred template counts. In a later analysis, generation probabilities were computed with a VDJ recombination model fitted to out-of-frame rearrangements, and the resulting probabilities were checked against IGoR. Hypergeometric tests were used in a later analysis to score TCR-TCR, TCR-HLA and TCR-CMV co-occurrence, with a repertoire-size bias correction applied to the TCR pairs. To estimate false discovery rates, a later analysis permuted the HLA or CMV assignments 20 times. In a later analysis, co-occurring TCRs were grouped using DBSCAN, and TCRdist sequence similarity was added for clustering within HLA-allele-positive subsets. Co-occurrence clustering excluded repertoires with fewer than 30,000 or more than 120,000 public chains, plus five with anomalous nucleotide sharing. Drawn from immuneACCESS, this table holds only the in-frame rearrangements with V and J called that TCRdb kept. Clones are partly lost; checked studies trace under half to an unresolved V gene and leave the rest unexplained. D and trimming were read from the DNA, whereas the V and J calls and clone size are those reported in that table. Across this sample there are approximately 76,000 clones, with 65% to 75% seen only once. The ten top clones hold 15% to 20% of the sample.

The cohort consisted of 670 or so healthy bone marrow donors. At the time of sampling, all cohort members were nominally healthy, though unrecorded immune exposures were likely present. The donor tested CMV seropositive and was one of the 289 seropositive cohort members. A peripheral blood sample was collected from each donor, and TCR beta sequencing was performed on peripheral blood mononuclear cells. Genomic DNA was extracted from the blood cell samples with the Qiagen DNeasy Blood Extraction Kit. Comments on this clone: The target of this receptor is not known. Per-base quality was not reported, and no clone a single base away is much larger than it.

The CDR3, cysteine through phenylalanine, is 14 amino acids long. Only the CDR3 part of the read is kept: 42 bases, read in frame from the first base. Clipping removes 4 bases from V and 5 bases from J, with 8 as the unmatched junction base count. The germline V gene encodes CDR1 SGHRS and CDR2 YFSETQ. This TCR came from a middle-aged woman in good health and CMV-seropositive. The chain was built from TRBV5-1 and TRBJ2-7, with TRBD1 matching 8 junction bases. The specimen was PBMCs. The CDR3 is CASSPWTGRNEQYF. The DNA sequence follows: TGCGCCAGCAGCCCTTGGACAGGGAGAAACGAGCAGTACTTC.